What follows are 13 T cell receptor beta chains derived from one specimen sequenced in a study of tumor-infiltrating lymphocytes in primary liver carcinoma. TCR beta cDNA came from roughly 550 ng total RNA, primed with a constant-region primer. Libraries covering TCR beta were generated through three nested multiplex PCR rounds (using a slightly modified ARM-PCR). With TRBV1-TRBV30 forward primers and a C-beta reverse primer, the first two PCR rounds were run for approximately 10 cycles each. TCRdb reprocessed the multiplex PCR reads with MiXCR, giving one entry per CDR3 protein. Among about 200,000 distinct CDR3 sequences listed, around 60% were seen once. Blood RNA was derived from unsorted whole blood, and germline DNA was extracted too. Sequencing was done on a sample of peripheral blood. The receptors come from a woman aged 55-70 years with primary liver carcinoma and hepatitis B virus infection.

As concerns this clonotype: The junction shows a germline mismatch at one end, possibly a read error. V and J are TRBV28 and TRBJ2-7; 8 nucleotides line up with TRBD1. The CDR3 consists of 14 residues. Germline CDR1 reads MDHEN; CDR2 reads SYDVKM. The CDR3 is CVSSPTGVWFEQYF. DNA of the CDR3: TGTGTCAGCAGCCCGACAGGGGTTTGGTTCGAGCAGTACTTC.

The sample holds one count of this clonotype. A much bigger clone sits one base away, suggesting this may be a read error. The rearrangement links TRBV10-2 to TRBJ2-3; D not resolved. The CDR3 has 12 amino acids. Germline loops: CDR1 WSHSY, CDR2 SAAADI. The CDR3 DNA reads as TGCGCCAGCAACGAGGCAACAGATGCGCAGTATTTT. It encodes CASNEATDAQYF.

Concerning this clonotype: It is likely a read error, because the conserved phenylalanine at the end of the CDR3 is missing. CDR3 bases: TGCGCCAGCAGCTCTACTAGCGGGAGTTACAATGGGCAGTTCTTA. This codes for CASSSTSGSYNGQFL. The rearrangement uses TRBV5-1 and TRBJ2-1; the match to TRBD2 covers 11 bases. The V gene's germline CDR1 is SGHRS and CDR2 YFSETQ. The length of the CDR3 is 15 residues.

This clonotype turned up a few times. The genes are TRBV30 and TRBJ1-1, with 7 positions matching TRBD1. The CDR3 is 12 residues long. The germline CDR1 and CDR2 sequences are GTSNPN and SVGIG (reference sequence). After removal of 4 bases from V and 2 bases from J, the junction contained 1 base not matched to a gene. Written as DNA, the CDR3 is TGTGCCTGGAACAGGGGAAACACTGAAGCTTTCTTT. This sequence encodes CAWNRGNTEAFF.

On this clonotype: This sequence may be a read error, since a much larger clone differs from it by one base. The chain has TRBV6-5 and TRBJ2-4; 7 nucleotides match TRBD2. From germline, CDR1 is MNHEY and CDR2 SVGAGI. The CDR3 is made up of 15 amino acids. The DNA of the CDR3 is TGTGCCAGCAGCACTCGGGGGGTAGCCAGAAACATTCAGTACTTC. Amino acids: CASSTRGVARNIQYF.

This chain links TRBV10-3 with TRBJ2-5, with 11 bases lining up with TRBD1. Unmatched junction bases numbered 8, after V lost 10 bases and J lost 7 bases. Germline CDR1 and CDR2: ENHRY and SYGVKD. This CDR3 region has 13 residues. CDR3 protein: CATGGQGARTQYF. The CDR3 coding sequence is TGTGCCACCGGCGGACAGGGGGCTCGGACCCAGTACTTC.

About this clonotype: This may be a read error: a much more frequent sequence differs by one nucleotide. J is TRBJ1-5 and V is TRBV6-6; TRBD1 aligns across 7 bases. Germline CDR1 MNHNY, CDR2 SVGAGI (reference sequence). The junction had 4 bases not matched to a gene; V was cut back by 2 bases and J by 6 bases. CDR3 size: 14 residues. Written as DNA, the CDR3 is TGTGCCAGCAGTTACACAGGGGTCAGTCAGCCCCAGCATTTT. The encoded protein is CASSYTGVSQPQHF.

Points on this clonotype: Since a much larger clone is just one base distant, this may be a read error. The chain has TRBV12-5 and TRBJ1-2; possible D gene TRBD1, 5 bases. The CDR3 contains 16 residues. Germline loops: CDR1 LGHNT, CDR2 FRNRAP. The CDR3 protein is CASGLSPNSGPDGHTF. The CDR3 DNA is TGTGCTAGTGGTTTGTCACCCAACTCAGGGCCGGATGGCCACACCTTC. The variable domain in full, with the rest retrieved from reference TRBV12-5 and TRBJ1-2, is DARVTQTPRHKVTEMGQEVTMRCQPILGHNTVFWYRQTMMQGLELLAYFRNRAPLDDSGMPKDRFSAEMPDATLATLKIQPSEPRDSAVYFCASGLSPNSGPDGHTFGSGTRLTVV.

The sample holds one count of this clonotype. One end of the junction fails to match germline, which may point to a read error. This sequence joins TRBV11-2 and TRBJ2-5; 8 bases align to TRBD1. The CDR3 has 14 residues. Germline values: CDR1 SGHAT, CDR2 FQNNGV. The CDR3, as DNA: TGTGCCAACAGCTTAGAGGGACAGGCCGGCGGCCAGCACTTC. Residues: CANSLEGQAGGQHF.

In its sample, this clonotype was seen a few times. The chain carries TRBV30 and TRBJ1-1; D uncertain. Germline values: CDR1 GTSNPN, CDR2 SVGIG (reference sequence). CDR3 size: 13 residues. V lost 5 bases and J lost 2, with 12 bases in between. The CDR3 DNA reads TGTGCCTGGCGCGGTACGCAAAACACTGAAGCTTTCTTT. Amino acids: CAWRGTQNTEAFF.

The table lists this clonotype with many counts. The chain couples TRBV4-1 to TRBJ2-3; maybe TRBD2 (6 bases). Germline V lookup: CDR1 MGHRA, CDR2 YSYEKL. The CDR3 contains 14 residues. With 1 base removed from V and 4 bases from J, the gap between germline ends came to 9 bases. CDR3 DNA sequence: TGCGCCAGCAGCCAAGGCACGGGGGCAGATACGCAGTATTTT. It yields the protein CASSQGTGADTQYF.

This clonotype was seen ten or more times. The chain joins TRBV12-5 to TRBJ2-3, with TRBD2 matching 13 bases. J lost 10 bases, V lost 6 bases, and 7 bases had no gene match. CDR3 size: 14 residues. Germline V gives CDR1 LGHNT, CDR2 FRNRAP. As DNA, the CDR3 is TGTGCTAGTGGCCCCGGGACTAGCGGGGAGGCGCAGTATTTT. This sequence encodes CASGPGTSGEAQYF.

This clonotype was counted between two and nine times. Since the CDR3 does not end with the conserved phenylalanine or tryptophan, this likely comes from a read error. V and J are TRBV11-2 and TRBJ2-7; weak D call: TRBD1 (6 bases). This CDR3 comprises 15 residues. V was shortened by 5 bases and J by 1 base, with 15 bases between the two germline ends. The germline gives CDR1 SGHAT, CDR2 FQNNGV. The CDR3 DNA is TGTGCCAGCAGCACCACTGGGGGCTTGTCCTACGAGCAGTACTCA. Translation gives CASSTTGGLSYEQYS.